Described below is a single T cell receptor (beta chain) sequence and its context. This specimen comes from a study of blood T cell repertoires in COVID-19. As for the study in general: Researchers got acute and convalescent COVID-19 samples from the United States, Italy and Spain. PBMCs, B-cell-depleted T cells, or T cells were the source of the cDNA or gDNA that made up the material.

V was clipped by 5 bases and J by 2 bases; unmatched bases: 6. The CDR3 contains 15 residues. Looked up from germline, CDR1 is MDHEN and CDR2 is SYDVKM. Generated by immunoSEQ multiplex PCR, the TCRdb table keeps only in-frame clones and is missing some. This sample carries some 120,000 clones, 74% of them seen once, and the ten largest clones take 6%. Patients of the Seattle cohort, enrolled during active infection, were followed longitudinally. This chain uses TRBV28 with TRBJ2-5; 9 bases agree with TRBD1. The TCR originated in an elderly man with COVID-19, enrolled during active disease. Sequencing input: peripheral blood. CDR3 coding DNA: TGTGCCAGCAGTCCACAGGGGGCGGAACAAGAGACCCAGTACTTC. Translated: CASSPQGAEQETQYF.